The 21 T cell receptor beta chains below come from one sample, sequenced in a study of identifying expanded T cells in peripheral blood. Assay used: immunoSEQ multiplex PCR; TCRdb lists only in-frame clones, some missing. The table has approximately 86,000 clones, roughly 84% seen once; the top ten hold roughly 4%. Sequenced input: blood. The origin of the receptors is a person between 18 and 70 years old in good health.

The chain joins TRBV15 to TRBJ2-2; no reliable D call. Trimming pared 0 bases from V and 5 bases from J, leaving 4 bases between. The germline V gene has CDR1 LNHNV and CDR2 YYDKDF (reference sequence). This CDR3 is built from 13 residues. The CDR3 DNA reads TGTGCCACCAGCAGAGATCCGACCGGGGAGCTGTTTTTT. This gives the protein CATSRDPTGELFF.

The V gene is TRBV11-1, the J gene TRBJ1-2, with D possibly being TRBD1 (5 bases). Trimming left V 5 bases short and J 5 bases short, with 12 bases between. Germline-derived CDR1 and CDR2 are SGHAT and FQDESV (reference sequence). The CDR3 runs to 13 residues. The CDR3 here is CASSPGPPYGYTF. CDR3 coding DNA: TGTGCCAGCAGCCCGGGACCCCCTTATGGCTACACCTTC.

V is TRBV9 and J is TRBJ1-3; D might be TRBD1 (6 bases). Germline CDR1 and CDR2: SGDLS and YYNGEE. There are 15 residues in the CDR3. Deletions cut 0 bases from V and 8 bases from J, with 15 bases between. CDR3 bases: TGTGCCAGCAGCGTAGTGGATCAGGGGAGGCACACCATATATTTT. Encoded protein: CASSVVDQGRHTIYF.

This chain uses TRBV10-2 with TRBJ2-3; 9 bases map to TRBD1. CDR1 WSHSY and CDR2 SAAADI come from the germline V gene. The CDR3 extends over 17 amino acids. J lost 1 base, V lost 2 bases, and 7 bases had no gene match. Written as DNA, the CDR3 is TGCGCCAGCAGTGAGGTCGGGACAGGGAGTGGCACAGATACGCAGTATTTT. This encodes CASSEVGTGSGTDTQYF.

This clone was observed once. This chain joins TRBV18 and TRBJ2-5, with a possible D match to TRBD2 (5 bases). V lost 3 bases and J lost 3, with 8 bases in between. Germline lookup yields CDR1 KGHSH and CDR2 LQKENI. This CDR3 has 13 amino acids. CDR3 in amino acids: CASSPREKETQYF. The CDR3, as DNA: TGTGCCAGCTCACCTCGGGAAAAAGAGACCCAGTACTTC.

The chain joins TRBV5-1 to TRBJ2-7; maybe TRBD1 (6 bases). The germline CDR1 and CDR2 sequences are SGHRS and YFSETQ. The CDR3 spans 15 residues. V lost 6 bases to trimming and J lost 3 bases, with 19 bases between them. This CDR3 reads CASKASGTGHYEQYF. In DNA, the CDR3 is TGCGCCAGCAAAGCGTCCGGGACGGGACACTACGAGCAGTACTTC.

V is TRBV5-1 and J is TRBJ1-1; 7 bases are a match to TRBD1. After removal of 5 bases from V and 3 bases from J, the junction contained 4 bases not matched to a gene. CDR3 length: 13 amino acids. CDR1 is SGHRS and CDR2 is YFSETQ in the germline V gene. The CDR3 DNA reads TGCGCCAGCAGGGCACAGGGGCACACTGAAGCTTTCTTT. This sequence encodes CASRAQGHTEAFF.

The J gene is TRBJ1-1, the V gene TRBV6-1; maybe TRBD1 (6 bases). Germline loops: CDR1 MNHNS, CDR2 SASEGT. V lost 2 bases and J lost 2, with 15 bases in between. The CDR3 runs to 16 residues. The CDR3 region is CASSERTEPTNTEAFF. The DNA for the CDR3 is TGTGCCAGCAGTGAAAGGACAGAACCTACCAACACTGAAGCTTTCTTT.

The chain recombines TRBV5-4 with TRBJ2-3; 8 bases align to TRBD2. J lost 3 bases, V lost 3 bases, and 3 bases had no gene match. CDR1 is SGHNT and CDR2 is YYREEE in the germline V gene (reference sequence). The CDR3 totals 14 residues. The CDR3 region is CASSSGLATDTQYF. The CDR3 DNA reads TGTGCCAGCAGCTCCGGACTAGCTACAGATACGCAGTATTTT.

Comment on this clone: Without the conserved terminal phenylalanine or tryptophan, this CDR3 likely stems from a read error. The chain is built from TRBV23-1 and TRBJ1-5, with D possibly being TRBD1 (6 bases). TRBV23-1 is flagged as an ORF with uncertain function. This CDR3 contains 14 residues. The V end was cut by 8 bases, the J end by 9 bases, with 20 bases between. The CDR3, as DNA: TGCGCCAGCGCCCCCGGGACATTTAAAGCGCCCCAGCATCTT. This sequence encodes CASAPGTFKAPQHL.

On this clone itself: Other DNA sequences from this sample encode an identical CDR3 as well. The rearrangement links TRBV30 to TRBJ2-2; the D is unclear. The CDR3 extends over 13 amino acids. Germline CDR1 is GTSNPN and CDR2 is SVGIG (reference sequence). The ends were cut back, 5 bases at V and 8 bases at J, with 15 bases in the middle. The CDR3 loop reads CAWDPLVTGELFF. The CDR3 bases are TGTGCCTGGGATCCTTTGGTAACTGGGGAGCTGTTTTTT.

The rearrangement links TRBV7-6 to TRBJ2-5; D not certain. The CDR3 is 17 residues long. CDR1 and CDR2 (germline): SGHVS, FNYEAQ. V was trimmed by 5 bases and J by 4 bases, leaving 23 bases between them. The CDR3 DNA is TGTGCCAGCAGCCCGGTTAGATCGCTTGAGTACCCAGAGACCCAGTACTTC. As protein: CASSPVRSLEYPETQYF. Drawing the rest from reference TRBV7-6 and TRBJ2-5, the complete variable domain is GAGVSQSPRYKVTKRGQDVALRCDPISGHVSLYWYRQALGQGPEFLTYFNYEAQQDKSGLPNDRFSAERPEGSISTLTIQRTEQRDSAMYRCASSPVRSLEYPETQYFGPGTRLLVL.

This chain links TRBV11-1 with TRBJ1-5; D possibly corresponds to TRBD1 (5 bases). This CDR3 is built from 13 residues. CDR1 is SGHAT and CDR2 is FQDESV in the germline V gene (reference sequence). V lost 5 bases and J 4 bases, leaving 9 bases between the germline ends. CDR3 coding DNA: TGTGCCAGCAGCCAACAGGCGAATCAGCCCCAGCATTTT. Protein product: CASSQQANQPQHF.

The V and J genes are TRBV7-8 and TRBJ1-4; 7 positions match TRBD1. This CDR3 has 15 residues. Per the germline V gene, CDR1 is SGHVS and CDR2 is FQNEAQ. V trimming: 3 bases; J trimming: 8 bases; junction bases outside the gene matches: 9. Here the CDR3 reads CASSLGDSRGEKLFF. CDR3 bases: TGTGCCAGCAGCTTGGGGGACAGCAGGGGCGAAAAACTGTTTTTT.

The rearrangement uses TRBV29-1 and TRBJ1-4; D unresolved. The V and J ends lost 2 bases and 0 bases respectively, with 7 bases between them. Germline CDR1 and CDR2: SQVTM and ANQGSEA. The CDR3 has 14 residues. Written as DNA, the CDR3 is TGCAGCGTTGAACTCCCCCCAACTAATGAAAAACTGTTTTTT. The encoded protein is CSVELPPTNEKLFF.

J is TRBJ2-2 and V is TRBV7-2, with D tentatively TRBD2 (7 bases). Germline loops: CDR1 SGHTA, CDR2 FQGNSA. The CDR3 loop spans 15 amino acids. V was cut by 5 bases and J by 0 bases, with 10 bases left in between. CDR3 protein: CASSRGAANTGELFF. CDR3 DNA sequence: TGTGCCAGCAGCCGGGGGGCGGCGAACACCGGGGAGCTGTTTTTT.

The chain has TRBV11-2 and TRBJ2-3; no firm D call. Trimming pared 5 bases from V and 1 base from J, leaving 13 bases between. The CDR3 runs 15 residues. Per the germline V gene, CDR1 is SGHAT and CDR2 is FQNNGV. The CDR3 DNA follows: TGTGCCAGCAGCCGACCGGTAGTCCGCACAGATACGCAGTATTTT. Its translation is CASSRPVVRTDTQYF.

The V and J genes are TRBV5-1 and TRBJ2-1, with 8 bases matching TRBD2. Unmatched junction bases numbered 9, after V lost 7 bases and J lost 6 bases. This CDR3 has 14 amino acids. Germline V lookup: CDR1 SGHRS, CDR2 YFSETQ. The CDR3 DNA reads as TGCGCCAGCTCCCCGGGGGGGGCGATCAATGAGCAGTTCTTC. Amino acids: CASSPGGAINEQFF.

This chain joins TRBV10-3 and TRBJ2-7; 11 positions agree with TRBD2. With V trimmed by 2 bases and J by 9 bases, 15 bases remained unmatched. This CDR3 comprises 17 residues. Germline assignment: CDR1 ENHRY and CDR2 SYGVKD. DNA for the CDR3: TGTGCCATCAGTGAGGGGAGACTAGCGGGGTTAAGAGACGGGCAGTACTTC. It translates to CAISEGRLAGLRDGQYF.

This chain connects TRBV6-1 to TRBJ2-7; 7 bases fit TRBD1. The ends lost 1 base at V and 3 bases at J; junction bases unmatched: 3. CDR3 length: 14 residues. Germline V gene lookup returns CDR1 MNHNS and CDR2 SASEGT. DNA of the CDR3: TGTGCCAGCAGTGAAGGAGGGACAGTCTACGAGCAGTACTTC. Translated, it gives CASSEGGTVYEQYF.

J is TRBJ2-7 and V is TRBV19; perhaps TRBD1 as D (5 bases). This CDR3 comprises 13 residues. From germline, CDR1 is LNHDA and CDR2 SQIVND (reference sequence). Trimming shortened V by 3 bases and J by 4 bases, and 10 bases separated the two germline ends. For the CDR3, the DNA is TGTGCCAGTAGTATTTTGAAGGGGTACGAGCAGTACTTC. Its protein is CASSILKGYEQYF.